The 24 T cell receptor beta chains below were found in one sample sequenced in a study of technical replicates of blood from a handful of donors. Libraries were prepared by immunoSEQ multiplex PCR; TCRdb keeps only in-frame clonotypes and omits some of them. The repertoire includes tens of thousands of clones, approximately 93% of them detected once, and about 0.23% sits in the top ten. Sequenced sample: T cells isolated from PBMCs. All receptors derive from a human donor in good health.

CDR3 sequence: CASSLNQGPGELFF. CDR3 DNA sequence: TGTGCCAGCAGTTTGAATCAGGGTCCCGGGGAGCTGTTTTTT. The chain recombines TRBV7-9 with TRBJ2-2; D is possibly TRBD1 (5 bases). Germline V gene lookup returns CDR1 SEHNR and CDR2 FQNEAQ (reference sequence). The CDR3 spans 14 residues. V dropped 6 bases and J dropped 6 bases, with 14 bases sitting between them.

The sample holds one count of this clone. CDR3 sequence reads: CASSQDGLLNNEQFF. The CDR3 DNA is TGCGCCAGCAGCCAAGATGGCCTCCTCAACAATGAGCAGTTCTTC. The chain carries TRBV4-1 and TRBJ2-1; no reliable D call. Germline V lookup: CDR1 MGHRA, CDR2 YSYEKL. Trimming pared 0 bases from V and 5 bases from J, leaving 11 bases between. CDR3 length: 15 amino acids.

The gene calls are TRBV19 and TRBJ1-5; D possibly corresponds to TRBD1 (5 bases). Between the trimmed V and J ends, which lost 10 bases and 8 bases, there was a span of 24 bases. Germline CDR1 and CDR2: LNHDA and SQIVND (reference sequence). The CDR3 consists of 15 residues. The CDR3: CATPPRTTRLEPQHF. The CDR3 bases are TGTGCCACCCCACCTCGGACAACCCGTTTAGAGCCCCAGCATTTT.

This clone came up a few times. The V call is TRBV7-9, the J call TRBJ1-1; D remains ambiguous. V lost 8 bases to trimming and J lost 2 bases, with 15 bases between them. The length of the CDR3 is 14 residues. Germline V gene lookup returns CDR1 SEHNR and CDR2 FQNEAQ (reference sequence). CDR3 amino acids: CASPAGIPNTEAFF. CDR3 coding DNA: TGTGCCAGCCCAGCAGGCATACCAAACACTGAAGCTTTCTTT. Combining the CDR3 with reference TRBV7-9 and TRBJ1-1 gives the whole variable domain DTGVSQNPRHKITKRGQNVTFRCDPISEHNRLYWYRQTLGQGPEFLTYFQNEAQLEKSRLLSDRFSAERPKGSFSTLEIQRTEQGDSAMYLCASPAGIPNTEAFFGQGTRLTVV.

V gene TRBV2 combines with J gene TRBJ1-2; D remains ambiguous. The CDR3 totals 13 residues. V was clipped by 3 bases and J by 0 bases, with 5 bases between them. Germline CDR1 is SNHLY and CDR2 is FYNNEI. CDR3 in DNA: TGTGCCAGCAGTGAGGCCCCTAACTATGGCTACACCTTC. Translating it yields CASSEAPNYGYTF. The full variable domain, rest sourced from reference TRBV2 and TRBJ1-2, is EPEVTQTPSHQVTQMGQEVILRCVPISNHLYFYWYRQILGQKVEFLVSFYNNEISEKSEIFDDQFSVERPDGSNFTLKIRSTKLEDSAMYFCASSEAPNYGYTFGSGTRLTVV.

This rearrangement joins TRBV4-1 to TRBJ1-2; the match to TRBD1 covers 9 bases. The V gene's germline CDR1 is MGHRA and CDR2 YSYEKL. The CDR3 runs 13 residues. The trim removed 3 bases at V and 8 bases at J, leaving 4 bases unmatched. The DNA for the CDR3 is TGCGCCAGCAGCCACTTGACAGGGGGAGGCTACACCTTC. As protein: CASSHLTGGGYTF.

The chain carries TRBV5-1 and TRBJ2-3; TRBD1 might be the D (6 bases). Trimming pared 4 bases from V and 3 bases from J, leaving 12 bases between. Per germline, CDR1 SGHRS and CDR2 YFSETQ. The CDR3 contains 14 residues. CDR3 residues: CASSLGGVTDTQYF. The CDR3 DNA follows: TGCGCCAGCAGCCTTGGGGGCGTAACAGATACGCAGTATTTT.

This sequence joins TRBV5-1 and TRBJ2-2; D gene ambiguous. This CDR3 spans 15 amino acids. Trimming took 0 bases from V and 0 from J, leaving 6 bases between them. The germline V gene encodes CDR1 SGHRS and CDR2 YFSETQ. The CDR3: CASSLDTANTGELFF. The CDR3 coding sequence is TGCGCCAGCAGCTTGGACACCGCGAACACCGGGGAGCTGTTTTTT.

The chain recombines TRBV4-2 with TRBJ2-7, with 13 bases lining up with TRBD2. V dropped 5 bases and J dropped 5; count of bases not matched to a gene: 9. The CDR3 totals 16 residues. Germline V gene data show CDR1 as LGHNA and CDR2 as YNFKEQ. The CDR3 loop is CASSYRTSGSIHEQYF. CDR3 sequence (DNA): TGTGCCAGCAGCTACAGGACTAGCGGGAGTATCCACGAGCAGTACTTC.

The J gene is TRBJ1-1, the V gene TRBV12-5; D possibly corresponds to TRBD1 (5 bases). The germline CDR1 and CDR2 sequences are LGHNT and FRNRAP. This CDR3 has 14 amino acids. Trimming left V 1 base short and J 0 bases short, with 6 bases between. Here the CDR3 reads CASGLGGLNTEAFF. The CDR3 DNA is TGTGCTAGTGGTTTGGGGGGCCTGAACACTGAAGCTTTCTTT.

The rearrangement links TRBV7-6 to TRBJ2-1, with D tentatively TRBD2 (5 bases). CDR1 SGHVS and CDR2 FNYEAQ come from the germline V gene. The CDR3 runs 13 residues. Trimming removed 1 base at V and 7 bases at J, with 8 bases between. In nucleotides, the CDR3 is TGTGCCAGCAGCTTAGTACTAGTTAATGAGCAGTTCTTC. This translates into CASSLVLVNEQFF.

CDR3 region: CASSFDRVSQNIQYF. CDR3 coding DNA: TGCGCCAGCAGCTTTGACAGGGTATCCCAAAACATTCAGTACTTC. The gene calls are TRBV5-1 and TRBJ2-4, with TRBD1 matching 7 bases. Germline V gene lookup returns CDR1 SGHRS and CDR2 YFSETQ. CDR3 length: 15 residues. J gave up 5 bases and V 2 bases, and 7 bases lay outside the gene matches.

The chain combines TRBV4-1 with TRBJ1-2, with 7 bases matching TRBD1. Trimming took 4 bases from V and 8 from J; bases not matched to a gene: 10. The germline V gene has CDR1 MGHRA and CDR2 YSYEKL. The CDR3 sequence is 14 residues long. The CDR3 nucleotides read TGCGCCAGCAGCCCAGGGGGACCGCAATCAGGCTACACCTTC. Translation: CASSPGGPQSGYTF.

J is TRBJ2-6 and V is TRBV5-6; D not certain. This CDR3 spans 18 amino acids. Trimming pared 2 bases from V and 0 bases from J, leaving 15 bases between. Germline lookup yields CDR1 SGHDT and CDR2 YYEEEE. The CDR3 DNA reads TGTGCCAGCAGCTTCGCGGCAGACGGTAGCTCTGGGGCCAACGTCCTGACTTTC. Its protein product is CASSFAADGSSGANVLTF.

DNA for the CDR3: TGTGCCAGCAATCTATTGGGCCCGGGGGATCAGCCCCAGCATTTT. This sequence encodes CASNLLGPGDQPQHF. The chain recombines TRBV6-4 with TRBJ1-5; perhaps TRBD1 as D (5 bases). Germline CDR1 is MRHNA and CDR2 is SNTAGT. This CDR3 has 15 residues. Trimming took 7 bases from V and 5 from J, leaving 18 bases between them.

Comments on this clone: The junction differs from germline at one of its ends, possibly a read error. The chain combines TRBV19 with TRBJ1-5, with D possibly being TRBD1 (6 bases). This CDR3 spans 15 amino acids. Germline lookup yields CDR1 LNHDA and CDR2 SQIVND (reference sequence). CDR3 region: CASSLEGTPYQPQHF. The CDR3 DNA reads as TGTGCCAGTAGTTTAGAAGGGACACCTTATCAGCCCCAGCATTTT.

The CDR3 region has the DNA TGTGCCAGCAGTGAAAACGAGGGGGCCTGGGAGACCCAGTACTTC. This gives the protein CASSENEGAWETQYF. The chain is built from TRBV25-1 and TRBJ2-5; 7 bases align to TRBD1. V shed 2 bases, J shed 5 bases, and the junction held 8 bases outside the gene matches. The CDR3 covers 15 residues. Germline V CDR1 and CDR2: MGHDK, SYGVNS. The variable domain in full, with the rest retrieved from reference TRBV25-1 and TRBJ2-5, is EADIYQTPRYLVIGTGKKITLECSQTMGHDKMYWYQQDPGMELHLIHYSYGVNSTEKGDLSSESTVSRIRTEHFPLTLESARPSHTSQYLCASSENEGAWETQYFGPGTRLLVL.

This chain joins TRBV29-1 and TRBJ2-7; 8 nucleotides agree with TRBD2. Germline CDR1 and CDR2: SQVTM and ANQGSEA. The CDR3 sequence is 15 residues long. The V gene end was trimmed by 6 bases and the J gene end by 3 bases; junction bases not matched to a gene: 13. The CDR3 sequence: CSVLTGTSRNYEQYF. Here the CDR3 DNA reads TGCAGCGTCTTAACCGGGACTAGTCGTAACTACGAGCAGTACTTC.

The chain joins TRBV9 to TRBJ2-3, with 7 bases matching TRBD2. The CDR3 has 17 residues. Germline lookup yields CDR1 SGDLS and CDR2 YYNGEE. Losses at the gene ends were 4 bases for V and 0 bases for J; bases not matched to a gene: 11. CDR3 loop: CASSTGVAGSSTDTQYF. CDR3 sequence (DNA): TGTGCCAGCAGCACCGGGGTAGCGGGTTCTAGCACAGATACGCAGTATTTT.

V gene TRBV5-1 combines with J gene TRBJ2-2; the match to TRBD2 covers 13 bases. V trimming: 1 base; J trimming: 3 bases; junction bases outside the gene matches: 15. The CDR3 is 21 amino acids. Germline CDR1 and CDR2: SGHRS and YFSETQ. CDR3 in amino acids: CASSLNLLTSGRAGDTGELFF. DNA for the CDR3: TGCGCCAGCAGCTTGAACCTTCTAACTAGCGGGAGGGCCGGGGACACCGGGGAGCTGTTTTTT.

This chain joins TRBV27 and TRBJ2-2, with D perhaps TRBD1 (6 bases). This CDR3 has 16 amino acids. Germline CDR1 reads MNHEY; CDR2 reads SMNVEV (reference sequence). V lost 5 bases to trimming and J lost 4 bases, with 17 bases between them. The CDR3 reads CASSTRQPRGTGELFF. CDR3 bases: TGTGCCAGCAGTACTAGACAGCCCAGGGGCACCGGGGAGCTGTTTTTT.

CDR3 nucleotides: TGTGCCAGCCGCGATCCACCCTACGAGCAGTACTTC. It specifies CASRDPPYEQYF. This chain joins TRBV28 and TRBJ2-7; D is unclear. The germline gives CDR1 MDHEN, CDR2 SYDVKM. This CDR3 comprises 12 residues. V lost 8 bases and J 2 bases, leaving 10 bases between the germline ends. Full variable domain (outside the CDR3, taken from reference TRBV28 and TRBJ2-7): DVKVTQSSRYLVKRTGEKVFLECVQDMDHENMFWYRQDPGLGLRLIYFSYDVKMKEKGDIPEGYSVSREKKERFSLILESASTNQTSMYLCASRDPPYEQYFGPGTRLTVT.

This chain connects TRBV29-1 to TRBJ2-3; 9 bases map to TRBD1. Germline V gives CDR1 SQVTM, CDR2 ANQGSEA. The CDR3 extends over 15 amino acids. With 4 bases clipped from V and 4 bases from J, the junction kept 9 bases outside the gene matches. DNA of the CDR3: TGCAGCGTTGGTCTGGGGACAGGGACGTCAGATACGCAGTATTTT. Translated, it gives CSVGLGTGTSDTQYF.

This clone was picked up one time. The chain is built from TRBV30 and TRBJ2-2; TRBD2 agrees at 8 bases. The CDR3 length is 15 residues. Unmatched junction bases numbered 7, after V lost 5 bases and J lost 2 bases. The germline CDR1 and CDR2 sequences are GTSNPN and SVGIG (reference sequence). The CDR3 nucleotides read TGTGCCTGGGACGGGAGGGACTCCAACACCGGGGAGCTGTTTTTT. Amino acid sequence: CAWDGRDSNTGELFF.